The rows below give T cell receptor beta chains drawn from one sample of a study of T cells in Graves' hyperthyroidism and ophthalmopathy. TCRdb analysed the multiplex PCR reads with MiXCR anew, one entry per CDR3 protein. The profile shows hundreds of thousands of distinct CDR3 sequences, 45% of them singletons. The sample was peripheral blood or thyroid tissue (not recorded which). Receptors were obtained from an adult man with Graves' disease, either hyperthyroidism or ophthalmopathy (not recorded which). CDR3s include the opening cysteine and the closing phenylalanine or tryptophan. D genes are given only for firm matches. The size entry is marked missing in some rows and otherwise reads once, few, many or a size class.

D	size	J	V	DNA	CDR3
-	once	TRBJ2-5	TRBV7-6	TGTGCCATCGGACAGCTCCAAGAGACCCAGTACTTC	CAIGQLQETQYF
-	-	TRBJ1-1	TRBV10-3	TGTGCCATCAATACCGGGAACATGAACACTGAAGCTTTCTTT	CAINTGNMNTEAFF
TRBD2	-	TRBJ2-5	TRBV7-8	TGTGCCAGCAGCCCAAGGACTAGCGGGAGCGAAGAGACCCAGTACTTC	CASSPRTSGSEETQYF
-	-	TRBJ2-3	TRBV7-2	TGTGCCAGCAGCCCCGGGATCGCAGATACGCAGTATTTT	CASSPGIADTQYF
-	many	TRBJ1-1	TRBV11-2	TGTGCCAGCAGCTTTATGGGCTCAACTGAAGCTTTCTTT	CASSFMGSTEAFF
-	-	TRBJ2-5	TRBV7-3	TGTGCCAGCAGCCACTCCGACACGGGAACTGAGACCCAGTACTTC	CASSHSDTGTETQYF
-	few	TRBJ1-4	TRBV6-1	TGTGCCAGCAGTGATGTGGGGTGGACCGAGGAAAAACTGTTTTTT	CASSDVGWTEEKLFF
-	-	TRBJ1-5	TRBV7-2	TGTGCCAGCGATTTGAGGGATCAGCCCCAGCATTTT	CASDLRDQPQHF
-	-	TRBJ1-2	TRBV7-2	TGTGCCAGCAGCTTCCTTGGACAGCGAGGCTACACCTTC	CASSFLGQRGYTF
TRBD1	-	TRBJ2-7	TRBV7-8	TGTGCCAGCAGCTTAGGTGCGGGACAGGGGGAGCAGTACTTC	CASSLGAGQGEQYF
-	few	TRBJ1-1	TRBV7-2	TGTGCCAGCAGCTTAATACACACTGAAGCTTTCTTT	CASSLIHTEAFF
TRBD1	many	TRBJ1-4	TRBV7-9	TGTGCCAGCAGCTCGACAGGGCCCCGCGAATTT	CASSSTGPREF
-	once	TRBJ1-6	TRBV10-3	TGTGCCACCCACGAAAACTTATTTCAACCCCTCCACTTT	CATHENLFQPLHF
-	-	TRBJ2-7	TRBV29-1	TGCAGCGTTGAACATCGGCAGGTGAACTACGAGCAGTACTTC	CSVEHRQVNYEQYF
-	-	TRBJ1-2	TRBV7-8	TGTGCCAGTAGTAAGGGCTGGGATGGCTACACCTTC	CASSKGWDGYTF
-	few	TRBJ1-1	TRBV20-1	TGCAGTGCTATCGGGGGGAACACTGAAGCTTTCTTT	CSAIGGNTEAFF
TRBD2	-	TRBJ2-2	TRBV29-1	TGCAGCGTTGATGTACTCGGGACTAGCGGGAGTGGCGGGGAGCTGTTTTTT	CSVDVLGTSGSGGELFF
-	-	TRBJ1-1	TRBV10-3	TGTGCCATCAGCGCCCACGGGGGGGCTAACACTGAAGCTTTCTTT	CAISAHGGANTEAFF
TRBD1	many	TRBJ1-4	TRBV7-8	TGTGCCAGCAGCGGGGGACAGGGATGGAAAGAAAAACTGTTTTTT	CASSGGQGWKEKLFF
TRBD2	-	TRBJ2-7	TRBV10-3	TGTGCCATCAGTGAGTCACTAGCGGCCTACGAGCAGTACTTC	CAISESLAAYEQYF
-	-	TRBJ2-7	TRBV20-1	TGCAGTGCCCTCAGGACTGGTACCTACGAGCAGTACTTC	CSALRTGTYEQYF
-	many	TRBJ1-5	TRBV24-1	TGTGCCACCAGTGATGGGCAGGTTTTTCAGCCCCAGCATTTT	CATSDGQVFQPQHF
-	many	TRBJ1-5	TRBV15	TGTGCCACCAGCAGAGATCCTGGGTGGGGTCAGCCCCAGCATTTT	CATSRDPGWGQPQHF
-	many	TRBJ1-3	TRBV7-6	TGTGCCAGCAGCCACTCCTCTGGAAACACCATATATTTT	CASSHSSGNTIYF
TRBD1	many	TRBJ1-2	TRBV29-1	TGCAGCGTCGAACCAGGGGGCAGCTATGGCTACACCTTC	CSVEPGGSYGYTF
-	-	TRBJ1-1	TRBV11-1	TGTGCCAGCTCGCAGGGGTTTGACACTGAAGCTTTCTTT	CASSQGFDTEAFF
-	many	TRBJ1-4	TRBV15	TGTGCCACCAGCAGGGGGGGATCAGGCGAGAAACTGTTTTTT	CATSRGGSGEKLFF
TRBD1	-	TRBJ1-1	TRBV20-1	TGCAGTGCTCATCCGGGACAGGGGGTTTCGAGTGAAGCTTTCTTT	CSAHPGQGVSSEAFF
-	many	TRBJ1-6	TRBV10-3	TGTGCCATCAGTGCTTCTAATAATTCACCCCTCCACTTT	CAISASNNSPLHF
TRBD1	-	TRBJ2-7	TRBV20-1	TGCAGTGCTACCGGACAGGGACCCTACGAGCAGTACTTC	CSATGQGPYEQYF
TRBD1	-	TRBJ2-2	TRBV3-1	TGTGCCAGCAGCCAAGAGCGGGCAGGGGGCAGGACCGGGGAGCTGTTTTTT	CASSQERAGGRTGELFF
-	many	TRBJ1-2	TRBV15	TGTGCCACCAGCAGAGATCTAGTACAGGGTGGCTACACCTTC	CATSRDLVQGGYTF
-	-	TRBJ1-2	TRBV9	TGTGCCAGCAGTCCACTAAGACTCAGGGACCCGGTGTTTGGCTACACCTTC	CASSPLRLRDPVFGYTF